The present T cell receptor (beta chain) was sequenced within a study of blood T cells in healthy people across ages. With a J-beta primer mix and a sample-barcoded 5' primer, a second PCR ran roughly 6 to 12 cycles. A single record per CDR3 protein comes from TCRdb applying MiXCR to the 5' RACE reads. The sample records roughly 800,000 distinct CDR3 sequences, 58% being singletons. This CDR3 is 16 amino acids long. The V and J ends lost 3 bases and 1 base respectively, with 12 bases between them. In germline, CDR1 is SGHTA, CDR2 FQGNSA. This clonotype came up a few times. Extraction yielded at least 6 micrograms of total RNA per sample.

This rearrangement joins TRBV7-2 to TRBJ1-4; D gene uncertain. The clonotype originates from a man between 25 and 39 years old in good health. The sequencing input was blood. CDR3 in amino acids: CASSLRGRVTNEKLFF. The CDR3 DNA is TGTGCCAGCAGCTTGCGCGGGCGGGTAACTAATGAAAAACTGTTTTTT.